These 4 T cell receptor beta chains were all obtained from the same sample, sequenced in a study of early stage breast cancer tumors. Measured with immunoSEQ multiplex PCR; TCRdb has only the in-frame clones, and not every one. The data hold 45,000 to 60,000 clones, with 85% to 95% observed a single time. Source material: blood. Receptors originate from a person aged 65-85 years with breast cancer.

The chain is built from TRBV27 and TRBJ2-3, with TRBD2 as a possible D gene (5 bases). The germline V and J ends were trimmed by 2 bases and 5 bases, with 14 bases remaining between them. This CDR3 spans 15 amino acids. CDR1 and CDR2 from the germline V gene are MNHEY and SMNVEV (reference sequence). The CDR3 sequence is CASSLRATGGDTQYF. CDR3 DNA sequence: TGTGCCAGCAGTTTAAGGGCAACCGGAGGAGATACGCAGTATTTT.

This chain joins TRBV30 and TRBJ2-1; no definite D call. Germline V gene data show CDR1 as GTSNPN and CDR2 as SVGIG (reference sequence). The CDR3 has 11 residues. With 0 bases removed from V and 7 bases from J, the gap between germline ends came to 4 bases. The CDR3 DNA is TGTGCCTGGAGTGTCTCTAATGAGCAGTTCTTC. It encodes CAWSVSNEQFF.

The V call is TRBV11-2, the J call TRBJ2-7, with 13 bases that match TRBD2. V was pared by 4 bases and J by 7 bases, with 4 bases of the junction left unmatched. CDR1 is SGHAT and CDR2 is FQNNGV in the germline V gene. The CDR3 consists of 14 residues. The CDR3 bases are TGTGCCAGCAGCTACGGACTAGCGGGGGAGGAGCAGTACTTC. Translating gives CASSYGLAGEEQYF.

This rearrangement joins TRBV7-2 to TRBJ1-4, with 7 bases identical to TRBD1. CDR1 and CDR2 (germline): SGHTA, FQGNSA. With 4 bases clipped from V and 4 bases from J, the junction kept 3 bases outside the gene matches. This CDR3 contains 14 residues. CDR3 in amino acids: CASSSGGGNEKLFF. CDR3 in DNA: TGTGCCAGCAGCTCAGGGGGAGGTAATGAAAAACTGTTTTTT.